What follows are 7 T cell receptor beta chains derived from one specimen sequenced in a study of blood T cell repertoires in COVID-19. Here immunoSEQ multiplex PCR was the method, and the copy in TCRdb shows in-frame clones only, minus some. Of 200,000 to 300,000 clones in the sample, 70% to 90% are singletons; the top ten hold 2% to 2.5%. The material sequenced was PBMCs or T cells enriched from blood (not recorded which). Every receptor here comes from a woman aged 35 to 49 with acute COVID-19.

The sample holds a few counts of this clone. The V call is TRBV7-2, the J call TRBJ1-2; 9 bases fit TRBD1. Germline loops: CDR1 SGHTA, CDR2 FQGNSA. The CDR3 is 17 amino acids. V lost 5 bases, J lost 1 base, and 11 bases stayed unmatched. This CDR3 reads CASSPAGQGRYNYGYTF. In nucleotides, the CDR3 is TGTGCCAGCAGCCCGGCGGGACAGGGAAGGTATAACTATGGCTACACCTTC.

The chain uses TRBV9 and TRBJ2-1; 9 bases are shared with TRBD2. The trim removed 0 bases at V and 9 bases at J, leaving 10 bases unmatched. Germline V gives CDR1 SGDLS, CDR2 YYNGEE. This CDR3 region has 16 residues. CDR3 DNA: TGTGCCAGCAGCGTAGCGTTGGCGGGGGGGCACAGTGAGCAGTTCTTC. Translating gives CASSVALAGGHSEQFF. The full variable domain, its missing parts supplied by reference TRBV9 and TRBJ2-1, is DSGVTQTPKHLITATGQRVTLRCSPRSGDLSVYWYQQSLDQGLQFLIQYYNGEERAKGNILERFSAQQFPDLHSELNLSSLELGDSALYFCASSVALAGGHSEQFFGPGTRLTVL.

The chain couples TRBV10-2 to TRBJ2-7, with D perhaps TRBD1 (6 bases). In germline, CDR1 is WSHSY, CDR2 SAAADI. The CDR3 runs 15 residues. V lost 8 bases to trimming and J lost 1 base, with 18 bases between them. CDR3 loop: CASQNRDIISYEQYF. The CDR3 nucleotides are TGCGCCAGCCAGAATCGGGACATAATATCCTACGAGCAGTACTTC.

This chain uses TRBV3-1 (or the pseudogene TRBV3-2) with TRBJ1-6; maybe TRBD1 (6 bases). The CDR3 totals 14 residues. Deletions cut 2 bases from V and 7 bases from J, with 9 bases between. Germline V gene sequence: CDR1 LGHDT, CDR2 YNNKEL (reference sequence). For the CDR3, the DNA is TGTGCCAGCAGCCAAATGAGGGGGAATTCACCCCTCCACTTT. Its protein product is CASSQMRGNSPLHF.

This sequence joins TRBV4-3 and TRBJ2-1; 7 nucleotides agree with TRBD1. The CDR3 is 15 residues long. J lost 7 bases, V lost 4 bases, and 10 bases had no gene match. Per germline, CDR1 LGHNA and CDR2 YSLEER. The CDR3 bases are TGCGCCAGCAGCCGAGGGGGCTCAGGGTGGAATGAGCAGTTCTTC. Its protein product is CASSRGGSGWNEQFF.

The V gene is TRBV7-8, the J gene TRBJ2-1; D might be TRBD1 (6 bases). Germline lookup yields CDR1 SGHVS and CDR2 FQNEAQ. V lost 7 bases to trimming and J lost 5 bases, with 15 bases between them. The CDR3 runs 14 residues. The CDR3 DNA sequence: TGTGCCAGCACCCTAGGGGGTGAGAACAATGAGCAGTTCTTC. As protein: CASTLGGENNEQFF.

CDR3 sequence (DNA): TGTGCCAGCGCTCATGGGGGGGCCGACGAAGGGCATTTT. Its translation is CASAHGGADEGHF. The chain couples TRBV6-6 to TRBJ1-5; possibly TRBD1 for D (6 bases). The CDR3 loop spans 13 amino acids. V was cut by 8 bases and J by 15 bases, with 23 bases left in between. Germline-derived CDR1 and CDR2 are MNHNY and SVGAGI (reference sequence).